The clone carrying this T cell receptor beta chain was seen many times. The data belong to a study of T-cell reconstitution after alpha-beta-depleted transplantation in children. Unique molecular identifiers tagged the TCRbeta library. TCRdb reprocessed the PCR reads with MiXCR, giving one entry per CDR3 protein. The sample contains just over 950,000 distinct CDR3 sequences, 25% to 30% of which appear only once. From germline, CDR1 is SGHRS and CDR2 YFSETQ. The CDR3 covers 14 residues. V was clipped by 4 bases and J by 0 bases, with 10 bases between them. This sample comprised PBMCs, mostly from graft donor cells, obtained 360 days after TCRalphabeta/CD19-depleted stem cell transplant. The V and J genes are TRBV5-1 and TRBJ1-1, with D perhaps TRBD1 (5 bases). The TCR comes from a boy less than two years old who had a stem cell transplant for SCID, so the T cells may come from the graft donor. The CDR3 sequence: CASSLDTMNTEAFF. CDR3 sequence (DNA): TGCGCCAGCAGCCTGGACACAATGAACACTGAAGCTTTCTTT.